This entry lists 21 T cell receptor beta chains sequenced from one sample in a study of cytotoxic CD8 clonotypes in ibrutinib-treated CLL. The assay was immunoSEQ multiplex PCR, and TCRdb's table has in-frame clones only and misses some. The data contain 130,000 or so clones, approximately 77% of them singletons. The material sequenced was PBMCs, taken after 12 months of ibrutinib treatment. The receptors originated from a human donor with chronic lymphocytic leukemia.

V gene TRBV9 combines with J gene TRBJ2-1, with 12 bases fitting TRBD2. Germline V gene lookup returns CDR1 SGDLS and CDR2 YYNGEE. The CDR3 contains 18 residues. V was clipped by 3 bases and J by 7 bases; unmatched bases: 14. The CDR3 protein is CASSGRTSGMTRLNEQFF. CDR3 in DNA: TGTGCCAGCAGCGGACGGACTAGCGGGATGACGAGATTAAATGAGCAGTTCTTC.

V usage is TRBV7-2 and J usage is TRBJ1-6, with TRBD1 identical over 8 bases. The germline V gene has CDR1 SGHTA and CDR2 FQGNSA. The CDR3 is 16 residues long. Germline trimming cut 6 bases from V and 2 bases from J; bases unmatched to any gene: 6. CDR3 DNA: TGTGCCAGCAGGAGACAGGGGCTAGCCTATAATTCACCCCTCCACTTT. Amino acid sequence: CASRRQGLAYNSPLHF.

This chain uses TRBV11-2 with TRBJ1-3, with no clear D. CDR1 and CDR2 from the germline V gene are SGHAT and FQNNGV. CDR3 length: 14 residues. Deletions cut 5 bases from V and 0 bases from J, with 8 bases between. The CDR3 nucleotides are TGTGCCAGCAGCCGCCGAAGCTCTGGAAACACCATATATTTT. It is translated as CASSRRSSGNTIYF.

This clone appeared a few times. The chain carries TRBV28 and TRBJ1-1; D gene uncertain. Germline CDR1 MDHEN, CDR2 SYDVKM. Trimming stripped 3 bases from V and 0 bases from J, with 14 bases between. This CDR3 spans 16 amino acids. The CDR3 here is CASSFLTTLMNTEAFF. The DNA of the CDR3 is TGTGCCAGCAGTTTCCTGACAACCTTAATGAACACTGAAGCTTTCTTT.

The chain couples TRBV19 to TRBJ2-1; D unresolved. The germline gives CDR1 LNHDA, CDR2 SQIVND (reference sequence). The CDR3 loop spans 11 amino acids. The V and J ends lost 3 bases and 7 bases respectively, with 4 bases between them. The CDR3 is CASSIRNEQFF. CDR3 nucleotides: TGTGCCAGTAGTATCCGGAATGAGCAGTTCTTC.

This clone was recorded once. V is TRBV2 and J is TRBJ2-5; D assignment may be TRBD1 or TRBD2 (6 bases each). Germline loops: CDR1 SNHLY, CDR2 FYNNEI. CDR3 length equals 16 residues. Deletions cut 7 bases from V and 5 bases from J, with 23 bases between. The CDR3 DNA follows: TGTGCCAGCAATCCTTCTAGGGGGGACCGTCGCGAGACCCAGTACTTC. Translation: CASNPSRGDRRETQYF. The full variable domain, completed using reference TRBV2 and TRBJ2-5, is EPEVTQTPSHQVTQMGQEVILRCVPISNHLYFYWYRQILGQKVEFLVSFYNNEISEKSEIFDDQFSVERPDGSNFTLKIRSTKLEDSAMYFCASNPSRGDRRETQYFGPGTRLLVL.

The chain links TRBV6-5 to TRBJ2-1; no clear D. The CDR3 is 13 residues long. Germline CDR1 and CDR2: MNHEY and SVGAGI. V was cut by 7 bases and J by 4 bases, with 11 bases left in between. The CDR3 loop reads CASTPLGYNEQFF. Written as DNA, the CDR3 is TGTGCCAGCACCCCCCTGGGGTACAATGAGCAGTTCTTC.

V and J are TRBV7-2 and TRBJ1-2; TRBD1 might be the D (5 bases). The CDR3 sequence is 15 residues long. The germline V gene has CDR1 SGHTA and CDR2 FQGNSA. V lost 5 bases and J 4 bases, leaving 17 bases between the germline ends. CDR3 in DNA: TGTGCCAGCAGCGTAGGCGGGCAGGGTAGCTATGGCTACACCTTC. Translation gives CASSVGGQGSYGYTF.

The chain uses TRBV5-8 and TRBJ2-7; no clear D gene. The germline V gene has CDR1 SGHTS and CDR2 YDEGEE. The CDR3 contains 12 residues. V was pared by 0 bases and J by 4 bases, with 5 bases between. The CDR3 spells CASSLGGYEQYF. CDR3 bases: TGTGCCAGCAGCTTGGGGGGTTACGAGCAGTACTTC.

This chain links TRBV27 with TRBJ1-2, with 7 bases that match TRBD1. V shed 5 bases, J shed 5 bases, and the junction held 8 bases outside the gene matches. The CDR3 has 14 amino acids. Per the germline V gene, CDR1 is MNHEY and CDR2 is SMNVEV (reference sequence). CDR3 coding DNA: TGTGCCAGCAGTCAAACAGGGGTTCGGTATGGCTACACCTTC. Protein: CASSQTGVRYGYTF.

The chain recombines TRBV29-1 with TRBJ1-2; D is undetermined. The CDR3 runs 12 residues. Looked up from germline, CDR1 is SQVTM and CDR2 is ANQGSEA. Trimming removed 0 bases from V and 7 bases from J, with 9 bases in between. The CDR3 sequence is CSVEDRRFGYTF. Here the CDR3 DNA reads TGCAGCGTTGAAGATCGGAGATTTGGCTACACCTTC. Based on the CDR3 plus reference TRBV29-1 and TRBJ1-2, the full variable domain is SAVISQKPSRDICQRGTSLTIQCQVDSQVTMMFWYRQQPGQSLTLIATANQGSEATYESGFVIDKFPISRPNLTFSTLTVSNMSPEDSSIYLCSVEDRRFGYTFGSGTRLTVV.

The genes are TRBV28 and TRBJ2-3; D remains ambiguous. CDR1 is MDHEN, CDR2 SYDVKM, per germline. With 4 bases removed from V and 1 base from J, the gap between germline ends came to 12 bases. This CDR3 is 15 amino acids long. This CDR3 reads CASSWPASGTDTQYF. Written as DNA, the CDR3 is TGTGCCAGCAGTTGGCCAGCATCTGGCACAGATACGCAGTATTTT.

In its sample, this clone was seen a few times. V and J are TRBV6-1 and TRBJ2-1; possible D gene TRBD2, 5 bases. The CDR3 is 13 amino acids. CDR1 is MNHNS and CDR2 is SASEGT in the germline V gene. V lost 2 bases and J 12 bases, leaving 14 bases between the germline ends. The CDR3 loop reads CASSELFGMGQFF. The CDR3 DNA reads as TGTGCCAGCAGTGAACTTTTCGGGATGGGGCAGTTCTTC.

CDR3 protein: CASSSRDRGSGELFF. The CDR3 region has the DNA TGTGCCAGCAGCTCCCGGGACAGGGGTTCCGGGGAGCTGTTTTTT. The chain combines TRBV5-6 with TRBJ2-2; 10 bases map to TRBD1. Germline lookup yields CDR1 SGHDT and CDR2 YYEEEE. The CDR3 contains 15 residues. The J segment lost 6 bases and the V segment lost 3 bases, leaving 5 bases of the junction unmatched.

The V and J genes are TRBV21-1 and TRBJ1-2; the table names TRBD1, a call not compared with the DNA. TRBV21-1 is flagged as a pseudogene. The CDR3 extends over 15 amino acids. CDR3 in amino acids: CASSSRQAPRYGYTF. The CDR3 nucleotides read TGTGCCAGCAGCTCCAGACAGGCGCCTCGGTATGGCTACACCTTC.

This clone has at least ten counts. The chain is built from TRBV27 and TRBJ1-5; D is perhaps TRBD1 (5 bases). CDR1 and CDR2 from the germline V gene are MNHEY and SMNVEV (reference sequence). Deletions cut 7 bases from V and 7 bases from J, with 11 bases between. The CDR3 length is 12 residues. The CDR3 loop is CASNRLGQPQHF. In nucleotides, the CDR3 is TGTGCCAGCAACAGGTTGGGGCAGCCCCAGCATTTT.

This clone was seen repeatedly, ten times or more. V gene TRBV10-3 combines with J gene TRBJ1-1; 7 positions match TRBD1. This CDR3 spans 14 amino acids. Trimming at V came to 10 bases and at J to 0 bases, leaving 8 bases not matched to a gene. From germline, CDR1 is ENHRY and CDR2 SYGVKD. Here the CDR3 reads CATRQGKMNTEAFF. CDR3 nucleotide sequence: TGTGCCACCCGACAGGGTAAAATGAACACTGAAGCTTTCTTT.

V and J are TRBV19 and TRBJ2-2; 9 bases map to TRBD1. V gave up 6 bases and J gave up 3 bases; unmatched junction bases: 5. CDR1 is LNHDA and CDR2 is SQIVND in the germline V gene (reference sequence). This CDR3 has 15 amino acids. The CDR3 DNA reads as TGTGCCAGTAGGAGACAGGGGGGCGACACCGGGGAGCTGTTTTTT. This sequence encodes CASRRQGGDTGELFF. The full variable domain, rest sourced from reference TRBV19 and TRBJ2-2, is DGGITQSPKYLFRKEGQNVTLSCEQNLNHDAMYWYRQDPGQGLRLIYYSQIVNDFQKGDIAEGYSVSREKKESFPLTVTSAQKNPTAFYLCASRRQGGDTGELFFGEGSRLTVL.

This clone was observed once. The CDR3 DNA is TGTGCCAGCAGCTTATGGAAAGGGTCTAGTTCAGATCAGCCCCAGCATTTT. Translation: CASSLWKGSSSDQPQHF. The chain employs TRBV7-9 and TRBJ1-5; D gene unclear. Germline lookup yields CDR1 SEHNR and CDR2 FQNEAQ (reference sequence). Trimming took 2 bases from V and 5 from J, leaving 19 bases between them. The CDR3 covers 17 residues. The whole variable domain, remainder taken from reference TRBV7-9 and TRBJ1-5, is DTGVSQNPRHKITKRGQNVTFRCDPISEHNRLYWYRQTLGQGPEFLTYFQNEAQLEKSRLLSDRFSAERPKGSFSTLEIQRTEQGDSAMYLCASSLWKGSSSDQPQHFGDGTRLSIL.

V is TRBV4-3 and J is TRBJ2-3; tentatively, D is TRBD2 (5 bases). The germline gives CDR1 LGHNA, CDR2 YSLEER. The length of the CDR3 is 17 residues. V was shortened by 1 base and J by 6 bases, with 20 bases between the two germline ends. The DNA of the CDR3 is TGCGCCAGCAGCCAAGGCGGGCGAGCGGTCCCCCCCGATACGCAGTATTTT. Protein: CASSQGGRAVPPDTQYF.

This chain connects TRBV5-5 to TRBJ2-7; the match to TRBD2 covers 9 bases. The J segment lost 2 bases and the V segment lost 1 base, leaving 4 bases of the junction unmatched. The germline V gene encodes CDR1 SGHKS and CDR2 YYEKEE (reference sequence). This CDR3 is built from 15 residues. CDR3: CASSLLAGITYEQYF. The CDR3 DNA reads TGTGCCAGCAGCTTGCTAGCGGGGATCACCTACGAGCAGTACTTC.